This TCR beta chain is drawn from a study of CD8 T cells in Susac syndrome. 0.5 to 1 ug RNA was reverse transcribed with random hexamers. Amplification of TCR beta CDR3 was carried out by immunoSEQ multiplex PCR, which covered 54 Vbeta and 13 Jbeta segments. TCRdb ran MiXCR on the immunoSEQ multiplex PCR reads and lists one entry per CDR3 protein. The sample holds about 130,000 distinct CDR3 sequences; 91% are singletons and the top ten take around 0.24%. The multiple sclerosis controls comprised treatment-naive patients whose relapsing-remitting disease was stable or active. The sequenced material came from CD8+ T cells from PBMCs. The receptor was derived from a human donor with multiple sclerosis.

The DNA for the CDR3 is TGCGCCAGCAGTATACAGGGGGCGGCCGGAGATACGCAGTATTTT. Translating gives CASSIQGAAGDTQYF. The chain is built from TRBV4-1 and TRBJ2-3; 9 bases line up with TRBD1. Germline V lookup: CDR1 MGHRA, CDR2 YSYEKL. The CDR3 covers 15 residues. The V gene end was trimmed by 6 bases and the J gene end by 5 bases; junction bases not matched to a gene: 9.